This passage covers 26 T cell receptor beta chains from one sample sequenced in a study of radiation and T cells in renal cell carcinoma. Assay used: immunoSEQ multiplex PCR; TCRdb lists only in-frame clones, some missing. The sample has around 4,800 clones; around half are singletons. The treatment denotes: 15 Gy SBRT to primary tumor, nephrectomy 4 weeks later. The material was tumor tissue, obtained from a patient whose treatment included radiotherapy and nephrectomy. All receptors derive from a man in his fifties or sixties with renal cell carcinoma.

The J gene is TRBJ2-1, the V gene TRBV29-1, with a possible D match to TRBD2 (7 bases). The CDR3 totals 14 residues. From germline, CDR1 is SQVTM and CDR2 ANQGSEA. As DNA, the CDR3 is TGCAGGGAAAGGGGGGGAGGGCCAGGATATAGGCAGTTCTTC. Translated, it gives CRERGGGPGYRQFF.

The chain couples TRBV29-1 to TRBJ2-7, with D perhaps matching TRBD1 (5 bases). V was pared by 6 bases and J by 2 bases, with 20 bases between. The germline gives CDR1 SQVTM, CDR2 ANQGSEA. The CDR3 is made up of 15 amino acids. CDR3 residues: CSVTQTGITTYEQYF. CDR3 DNA sequence: TGCAGCGTAACACAAACAGGCATCACTACCTACGAGCAGTACTTC.

Concerning this clone: A read error may produce the germline difference seen at one junction end. The chain recombines TRBV9 with TRBJ1-2; 9 bases agree with TRBD1. This CDR3 spans 14 amino acids. CDR1 is SGDLS, CDR2 YYNGEE, per germline. The CDR3 DNA reads TGCGCCAGCAGTCCCGGGACAGGGACTTATGGCTACACCTTC. Its protein product is CASSPGTGTYGYTF.

This clone was picked up one time. The chain employs TRBV5-6 and TRBJ2-1, with D perhaps TRBD1 or TRBD2 (6 bases each). The CDR3 spans 16 residues. Germline V gene data show CDR1 as SGHDT and CDR2 as YYEEEE. The ends were cut back, 4 bases at V and 7 bases at J, with 21 bases in the middle. CDR3 coding DNA: TGTGCCAGCAGCCCGCAAGGGGGGACTGCGGAGAATGAGCAGTTCTTC. Translation: CASSPQGGTAENEQFF.

This clone has more than one count but fewer than ten. The chain is built from TRBV7-9 and TRBJ2-1; D gene unclear. Per germline, CDR1 SEHNR and CDR2 FQNEAQ (reference sequence). CDR3 length equals 12 residues. V lost 7 bases and J 3 bases, leaving 7 bases between the germline ends. The CDR3 is CASTNNYNEQFF. DNA of the CDR3: TGTGCCAGCACCAACAACTACAATGAGCAGTTCTTC.

CDR3 residues: CASSQEAGGDLSGNTIYF. The CDR3 nucleotides read TGTGCCAGCAGCCAAGAGGCAGGGGGGGACCTCTCTGGAAACACCATATATTTT. The gene calls are TRBV4-2 and TRBJ1-3, with 7 nucleotides matching TRBD1. The germline gives CDR1 LGHNA, CDR2 YNFKEQ. This CDR3 spans 18 amino acids. J lost 0 bases, V lost 0 bases, and 8 bases had no gene match.

The chain is built from TRBV2 and TRBJ1-1; 7 positions match TRBD1. Germline V lookup: CDR1 SNHLY, CDR2 FYNNEI. V gave up 6 bases and J gave up 1 base; unmatched junction bases: 2. The CDR3 runs to 13 residues. The CDR3 coding sequence is TGTGCCAGCAGCCGGGACAGGAACACTGAAGCTTTCTTT. As protein: CASSRDRNTEAFF.

The chain couples TRBV10-2 to TRBJ2-1, with 9 bases lining up with TRBD1. The CDR3 is made up of 13 amino acids. Germline values: CDR1 WSHSY, CDR2 SAAADI. J was trimmed by 12 bases and V by 8 bases; bases with no gene match: 11. For the CDR3, the DNA is TGCGCCAGCGCCTGGACAGGGGTACCTGGGCAGTTCTTC. This translates into CASAWTGVPGQFF.

This clone was detected only once. The chain recombines TRBV2 with TRBJ2-5, with D tentatively TRBD2 (7 bases). V was shortened by 3 bases and J by 5 bases, with 13 bases between the two germline ends. From germline, CDR1 is SNHLY and CDR2 FYNNEI. The length of the CDR3 is 14 residues. The DNA of the CDR3 is TGTGCCAGCAGTGAGATCAGGGGAGGGGAGACCCAGTACTTC. It yields the protein CASSEIRGGETQYF. Full variable domain (outside the CDR3, taken from reference TRBV2 and TRBJ2-5): EPEVTQTPSHQVTQMGQEVILRCVPISNHLYFYWYRQILGQKVEFLVSFYNNEISEKSEIFDDQFSVERPDGSNFTLKIRSTKLEDSAMYFCASSEIRGGETQYFGPGTRLLVL.

This clone was seen more than once but under ten times. V usage is TRBV7-8 and J usage is TRBJ1-5; D is unclear. The germline gives CDR1 SGHVS, CDR2 FQNEAQ. The germline V and J ends were trimmed by 5 bases and 0 bases, with 8 bases remaining between them. The length of the CDR3 is 14 residues. The CDR3 DNA is TGTGCCAGCAGCCCGAATCGTAGCAATCAGCCCCAGCATTTT. Its translation: CASSPNRSNQPQHF. Variable domain in full (rest from reference TRBV7-8 and TRBJ1-5): GAGVSQSPRYKVAKRGQDVALRCDPISGHVSLFWYQQALGQGPEFLTYFQNEAQLDKSGLPSDRFFAERPEGSVSTLKIQRTQQEDSAVYLCASSPNRSNQPQHFGDGTRLSIL.

This clone is medium-sized within its sample. The chain carries TRBV27 and TRBJ1-3; unclear D gene. The ends were cut back, 6 bases at V and 4 bases at J, with 10 bases in the middle. Germline values: CDR1 MNHEY, CDR2 SMNVEV (reference sequence). The CDR3 extends over 13 amino acids. The CDR3 DNA is TGTGCCAGCAGAACCTATGGAGGAAACACCATATATTTT. This translates into CASRTYGGNTIYF.

In its sample, this clone was seen a few times. The J gene is TRBJ2-5, the V gene TRBV10-1; 9 bases are a match to TRBD2. Germline CDR1 and CDR2: WNHNN and SYGVQD (reference sequence). Unmatched junction bases numbered 8, after V lost 0 bases and J lost 6 bases. CDR3 length: 16 amino acids. The CDR3 spells CASSESAGGLGKTQYF. DNA for the CDR3: TGCGCCAGCAGTGAGTCGGCGGGAGGGTTAGGAAAGACCCAGTACTTC.

The chain combines TRBV5-6 with TRBJ1-1; tentative D call: TRBD1 (5 bases). Germline V gene sequence: CDR1 SGHDT, CDR2 YYEEEE. The CDR3 totals 15 residues. V was trimmed by 0 bases and J by 8 bases, leaving 17 bases between them. CDR3 nucleotide sequence: TGTGCCAGCAGCTTGGCCGAAAGGGGCTCCCGGGAAGCTTTCTTT. Translated: CASSLAERGSREAFF.

This sequence joins TRBV27 and TRBJ1-6; no firm D call. The CDR3 is 13 amino acids. The germline V gene encodes CDR1 MNHEY and CDR2 SMNVEV (reference sequence). Trimming shortened V by 6 bases and J by 0 bases, and 3 bases separated the two germline ends. The CDR3 sequence is CASRGSYNSPLHF. CDR3 DNA sequence: TGTGCCAGCAGAGGCTCCTATAATTCACCCCTCCACTTT.

This clone has a single count. The chain links TRBV9 to TRBJ1-2; D is ambiguous. The CDR3 totals 13 residues. V gave up 4 bases and J gave up 3 bases, with 10 bases separating them. Germline V gives CDR1 SGDLS, CDR2 YYNGEE. CDR3 protein: CASSPQPDYGYTF. As DNA, the CDR3 is TGTGCCAGCAGCCCCCAGCCGGACTATGGCTACACCTTC.

V and J are TRBV6-6 and TRBJ2-7, with 7 bases matching TRBD2. Trimming removed 6 bases from V and 2 bases from J; junction bases left unmatched: 13. This CDR3 has 16 residues. Germline CDR1 is MNHNY and CDR2 is SVGAGI (reference sequence). In DNA form, the CDR3 reads TGTGCCAGCAGGGGCCTTTCGGGAGGACGGACCTACGAGCAGTACTTC. It is translated as CASRGLSGGRTYEQYF.

J is TRBJ2-7 and V is TRBV5-4, with 9 bases fitting TRBD2. From germline, CDR1 is SGHNT and CDR2 YYREEE (reference sequence). The CDR3 sequence is 16 residues long. V lost 4 bases to trimming and J lost 4 bases; unmatched junction nucleotides: 12. CDR3 residues: CASSPPGGRAGYEQYF. As DNA, the CDR3 is TGTGCCAGCAGCCCCCCGGGCGGGAGGGCCGGTTACGAGCAGTACTTC.

This clone was seen more than once but under ten times. This chain joins TRBV7-2 and TRBJ1-1; D perhaps matches TRBD1 (6 bases). The CDR3 runs 13 residues. Trimming took 5 bases from V and 1 from J, leaving 8 bases between them. CDR1 is SGHTA, CDR2 FQGNSA, per germline. CDR3 coding DNA: TGTGCCAGCAGCGAGGACAGGAACACTGAAGCTTTCTTT. It encodes CASSEDRNTEAFF.

V is TRBV9 and J is TRBJ1-5; TRBD1 matches 9 bases. The V and J ends lost 4 bases and 2 bases, in that order; junction bases with no gene match: 1. This CDR3 spans 14 amino acids. CDR1 and CDR2 (germline): SGDLS, YYNGEE. The CDR3 DNA is TGTGCCAGCAGCCGGACAGGGGGCAATCAGCCCCAGCATTTT. Its protein product is CASSRTGGNQPQHF.

The rearrangement uses TRBV15 and TRBJ2-7; D gene unclear. CDR3 length equals 15 residues. Germline V gives CDR1 LNHNV, CDR2 YYDKDF (reference sequence). V lost 2 bases to trimming and J lost 1 base, with 12 bases between them. CDR3 in DNA: TGTGCCACCAGCAGACCTCAGACTGGTTCCTACGAGCAGTACTTC. Translated, it gives CATSRPQTGSYEQYF.

The rearrangement links TRBV7-2 to TRBJ1-5, with unresolved D. V lost 5 bases and J 5 bases, leaving 13 bases between the germline ends. Germline V gene lookup returns CDR1 SGHTA and CDR2 FQGNSA. The CDR3 is 14 residues long. CDR3 bases: TGTGCCAGCAGCCGGAGCGCGCCTGATCAGCCCCAGCATTTT. Amino acids: CASSRSAPDQPQHF.

The chain couples TRBV20-1 to TRBJ1-5, with D unclear. CDR1 is DFQATT, CDR2 SNEGSKA, per germline (reference sequence). With 0 bases removed from V and 11 bases from J, the gap between germline ends came to 8 bases. The CDR3 runs to 11 residues. CDR3 coding DNA: TGCAGTGCTAGAGATCGGAGGGCCCAGCATTTT. Its translation: CSARDRRAQHF.

This rearrangement joins TRBV7-8 to TRBJ1-5, with unresolved D. Per germline, CDR1 SGHVS and CDR2 FQNEAQ. The CDR3 is made up of 16 amino acids. The V end lost 5 bases, the J end lost 1 base, and 15 bases lay between the germline ends. The CDR3 sequence: CASSPRATKSNQPQHF. For the CDR3, the DNA is TGTGCCAGCAGCCCCCGAGCCACCAAAAGCAATCAGCCCCAGCATTTT.

This clone was detected once. V and J are TRBV11-2 and TRBJ1-1, with D unresolved. The CDR3 extends over 15 amino acids. Trimming removed 5 bases from V and 4 bases from J, with 17 bases in between. CDR1 and CDR2 from the germline V gene are SGHAT and FQNNGV. CDR3 DNA: TGTGCCAGCAGCCTTATGGGAGGGCAAGGCACTGAAGCTTTCTTT. This gives the protein CASSLMGGQGTEAFF.

To note about this clone: Sequence at one end of the junction differs from germline and may be a read error. The same CDR3 can be traced to other DNA sequences in this sample. This chain joins TRBV27 and TRBJ2-7; D is unresolved. The length of the CDR3 is 11 residues. Germline CDR1 reads MNHEY; CDR2 reads SMNVEV (reference sequence). The CDR3 nucleotides read TGTGCCACCAGTGATGGGGACGAGCAGTACTTC. Amino acids: CATSDGDEQYF.

This chain connects TRBV11-3 to TRBJ1-1, with D maybe TRBD1 (5 bases). Trimming shortened V by 5 bases and J by 6 bases, and 13 bases separated the two germline ends. Germline CDR1 SGHNT, CDR2 YENEEA. The CDR3 totals 13 residues. Written as DNA, the CDR3 is TGTGCCAGCAGCCCGATCAGGGCCCCTGAAGCTTTCTTT. It is translated as CASSPIRAPEAFF.